The sequence of this T cell receptor (beta chain) was determined in a study of PD-L1 blockade in urothelial cancer. Study-wide context: At some point between 2013 and 2014 therapy began: atezolizumab 1,200 mg intravenously every 3 weeks. There were a median of about 150,000 T cells in blood samples. Patients' histories included 0 to 3 prior chemotherapy regimens.

The length of the CDR3 is 13 residues. V lost 9 bases and J 4 bases, leaving 12 bases between the germline ends. Germline V gene data show CDR1 as MNHEY and CDR2 as SVGAGI. Time point denoted: pretreatment peripheral blood. The data were produced by immunoSEQ multiplex PCR, yet TCRdb's version contains in-frame clones alone and is incomplete. There are approximately 90,000 clones in the sample; around 91% occur only once, and 1.5% to 2% lies in the top ten. The sample here was PBMCs, taken around atezolizumab (anti-PD-L1) treatment. This rearrangement joins TRBV6-5 to TRBJ2-2, with D perhaps matching TRBD1 (6 bases). This TCR was sampled from a man between 60 and 75 years old with urothelial cancer. CDR3 bases: TGTGCCAGTGTAGGGGGTTTCACCGGGGAGCTGTTTTTT. The encoded protein is CASVGGFTGELFF.